Below are 16 T cell receptor beta chains sequenced from a single sample in a study of PD-L1 blockade in urothelial cancer (dated by TCRdb to the late 2010s). The library was made by the immunoSEQ multiplex PCR assay. Here the immuneACCESS table is served through TCRdb, limited to in-frame sequences with V and J called. Missing clones are a known gap in these copies; in checked studies unresolved V genes cover under half, and the rest lacks a known reason. The sample records 90,000 to 120,000 clones, under 85% of which are singletons. The ten largest make up roughly 2.2% of the sample. Sequenced here: PBMCs, sampled around atezolizumab (anti-PD-L1) treatment. Source of these receptors: a man aged 50 to 60 with urothelial cancer.

This clone appeared once. V gene TRBV27 combines with J gene TRBJ2-7; possible D gene TRBD2, 6 bases. The germline V and J ends were trimmed by 1 base and 2 bases, with 12 bases remaining between them. Germline-derived CDR1 and CDR2 are MNHEY and SMNVEV (reference sequence). The CDR3 covers 15 residues. The CDR3 is CASSLYFSGTYEQYF. The CDR3 nucleotides are TGTGCCAGCAGTTTATATTTTAGCGGTACCTACGAGCAGTACTTC.

The chain links TRBV5-1 to TRBJ2-1, with 9 bases fitting TRBD2. Germline-derived CDR1 and CDR2 are SGHRS and YFSETQ. V dropped 6 bases and J dropped 7; count of bases not matched to a gene: 8. The CDR3 loop spans 14 amino acids. The CDR3: CASMGAGGPNEQFF. CDR3 DNA sequence: TGCGCCAGCATGGGGGCGGGAGGGCCGAATGAGCAGTTCTTC.

The chain couples TRBV6-1 to TRBJ1-5; D is undetermined. From germline, CDR1 is MNHNS and CDR2 SASEGT. The ends were cut back, 7 bases at V and 5 bases at J, with 18 bases in the middle. The CDR3 has 15 residues. The chain's CDR3 is CASTERALGYQPQHF. CDR3 DNA sequence: TGTGCCAGCACCGAGAGGGCCCTAGGTTATCAGCCCCAGCATTTT.

This clone was recorded only once. The rearrangement uses TRBV30 and TRBJ2-3; the D is unclear. The CDR3 loop spans 12 amino acids. Germline assignment: CDR1 GTSNPN and CDR2 SVGIG (reference sequence). V lost 4 bases and J 10 bases, leaving 15 bases between the germline ends. The DNA for the CDR3 is TGTGCCTGGAAGCAGGCCACCAGTGCGCAGTATTTT. Translating it yields CAWKQATSAQYF.

The genes are TRBV30 and TRBJ1-2, with 8 bases aligning to TRBD1. Germline values: CDR1 GTSNPN, CDR2 SVGIG (reference sequence). With 0 bases clipped from V and 6 bases from J, the junction kept 6 bases outside the gene matches. The CDR3 contains 14 residues. The DNA for the CDR3 is TGTGCCTGGAGTGTATTACAGGGGGTTCATGGCTACACCTTC. This translates into CAWSVLQGVHGYTF.

V and J are TRBV11-1 and TRBJ1-1; D is uncertain. Germline V gene data show CDR1 as SGHAT and CDR2 as FQDESV (reference sequence). This CDR3 comprises 11 residues. V lost 5 bases and J 11 bases, leaving 12 bases between the germline ends. As DNA, the CDR3 is TGTGCCAGCAGCCGGATCGTCAGGGCTTTCTTT. Protein product: CASSRIVRAFF.

The V gene is TRBV5-1, the J gene TRBJ2-3; 8 bases match TRBD1. CDR3 length equals 16 residues. Looked up from germline, CDR1 is SGHRS and CDR2 is YFSETQ. V was clipped by 0 bases and J by 5 bases; unmatched bases: 8. The CDR3 DNA reads TGCGCCAGCAGCTTGGCACCGGGACAGGTTGGAGATACGCAGTATTTT. This sequence encodes CASSLAPGQVGDTQYF. The variable domain in full, completed from reference TRBV5-1 and TRBJ2-3, reads KAGVTQTPRYLIKTRGQQVTLSCSPISGHRSVSWYQQTPGQGLQFLFEYFSETQRNKGNFPGRFSGRQFSNSRSEMNVSTLELGDSALYLCASSLAPGQVGDTQYFGPGTRLTVL.

The V gene is TRBV28, the J gene TRBJ1-6; TRBD1 matches at 9 bases. With V trimmed by 6 bases and J by 3 bases, 12 bases remained unmatched. In germline, CDR1 is MDHEN, CDR2 SYDVKM. The CDR3 extends over 18 amino acids. The CDR3 sequence is CASSPGQGKLYYNSPLHF. In DNA, the CDR3 is TGTGCCAGCAGCCCGGGACAGGGAAAGCTTTACTATAATTCACCCCTCCACTTT. Variable domain in full (rest from reference TRBV28 and TRBJ1-6): DVKVTQSSRYLVKRTGEKVFLECVQDMDHENMFWYRQDPGLGLRLIYFSYDVKMKEKGDIPEGYSVSREKKERFSLILESASTNQTSMYLCASSPGQGKLYYNSPLHFGNGTRLTVT.

The V and J genes are TRBV5-1 and TRBJ2-7; 7 bases match TRBD1. CDR3 length equals 15 residues. CDR1 and CDR2 (germline): SGHRS, YFSETQ. With 4 bases clipped from V and 0 bases from J, the junction kept 7 bases outside the gene matches. Here the CDR3 reads CASSPRDSFSYEQYF. CDR3 DNA: TGCGCCAGCAGCCCCCGGGACAGCTTCTCCTACGAGCAGTACTTC.

The table lists this clone with many counts. The same CDR3 can be traced to other DNA sequences in this sample. V and J are TRBV6-6 and TRBJ1-6; 9 bases agree with TRBD1. Germline lookup yields CDR1 MNHNY and CDR2 SVGAGI (reference sequence). There are 13 residues in the CDR3. V lost 6 bases, J lost 8 bases, and 2 bases stayed unmatched. The CDR3 DNA reads as TGTGCCAGCAGGGACAGGGGTGATTCACCCCTCCACTTT. This translates into CASRDRGDSPLHF.

The J gene is TRBJ2-1, the V gene TRBV7-9, with 16 bases aligning to TRBD2. CDR3 length equals 19 residues. The ends lost 5 bases at V and 5 bases at J; junction bases unmatched: 12. The germline gives CDR1 SEHNR, CDR2 FQNEAQ (reference sequence). The CDR3 protein is CASSLRGLAGGTGDNEQFF. CDR3 DNA sequence: TGTGCCAGCAGCCTCCGGGGACTAGCGGGAGGGACCGGGGACAATGAGCAGTTCTTC.

The rearrangement uses TRBV19 and TRBJ1-6, with a tentative D call TRBD1 (6 bases). CDR3 length equals 15 residues. Trimming took 6 bases from V and 10 from J, leaving 19 bases between them. CDR1 and CDR2 from the germline V gene are LNHDA and SQIVND (reference sequence). For the CDR3, the DNA is TGTGCCAGTAGATGGGATTTTCGGACAGAGTCACCCCTCCACTTT. The encoded protein is CASRWDFRTESPLHF.

The chain couples TRBV6-1 to TRBJ2-1, with a weak D call TRBD2 (6 bases). This CDR3 spans 15 amino acids. V shed 2 bases and J shed 4 bases, with 12 bases lying between them. Germline CDR1 MNHNS, CDR2 SASEGT. CDR3 protein: CASSESAGTYNEQFF. The CDR3 DNA sequence: TGTGCCAGCAGTGAAAGCGCGGGAACGTACAATGAGCAGTTCTTC.

The chain uses TRBV9 and TRBJ1-2; D perhaps matches TRBD1 (5 bases). Germline values: CDR1 SGDLS, CDR2 YYNGEE. This CDR3 region has 13 residues. Trimming took 4 bases from V and 6 from J, leaving 13 bases between them. The CDR3 is CASSPRGWDGYTF. CDR3 coding DNA: TGTGCCAGCAGCCCCCGGGGGTGGGATGGCTACACCTTC.

The rearrangement uses TRBV6-1 and TRBJ1-6, with D uncertain. This CDR3 has 15 amino acids. The V end lost 7 bases, the J end lost 5 bases, and 15 bases lay between the germline ends. Germline-derived CDR1 and CDR2 are MNHNS and SASEGT. The CDR3 region is CASNPTRGHNSPLHF. CDR3 DNA: TGTGCCAGCAACCCTACGCGCGGCCATAATTCACCCCTCCACTTT.

The chain joins TRBV19 to TRBJ1-5; the D gene is possibly TRBD1 (5 bases). Deletions cut 4 bases from V and 0 bases from J, with 16 bases between. Germline values: CDR1 LNHDA, CDR2 SQIVND (reference sequence). CDR3 length equals 17 residues. In DNA form, the CDR3 reads TGTGCCAGTAGTACCCCGCGACAGTTATATAGCAATCAGCCCCAGCATTTT. Protein product: CASSTPRQLYSNQPQHF.